The rows below give T cell receptor beta chains drawn from one sample of a study of CD8+ T cells in alopecia areata. Libraries were prepared by immunoSEQ multiplex PCR; TCRdb keeps only in-frame clonotypes and omits some of them. The data show over 90,000 clones, approximately 52% seen once. The sequencing input was CD4+ T cells sorted from blood. The receptor source for this set is a human donor in good health. Each CDR3 is given with its conserved first and last residue. D genes are given only for firm matches. Not all rows give a size; the values are once, few, many and, for expanded clones, a class.

.	TRBV7-2	15	TRBJ2-7	.	TGTGCCAGCAGCCCGACGAGCTCCCGGCCCTACGAGCAGTACTTC	CASSPTSSRPYEQYF
.	TRBV11-2	13	TRBJ2-5	.	TGTGCCAGCAGCTTAGCACCCGAAGAGACCCAGTACTTC	CASSLAPEETQYF
.	TRBV23-1	12	TRBJ2-7	.	TGCGCCAGCAGGACGGGAGCCTACGAGCAGTACTTC	CASRTGAYEQYF
TRBD1	TRBV11-1	15	TRBJ2-3	.	TGTGCCAGCAGCCTGGCCGGGGACAGAACAGATACGCAGTATTTT	CASSLAGDRTDTQYF
.	TRBV4-1	16	TRBJ1-4	.	TGCGCCAGCACCACGGAAGTTTCGGGGCGAAATGAAAAACTGTTTTTT	CASTTEVSGRNEKLFF
.	TRBV4-1	16	TRBJ1-5	.	TGCGCCAGCAGCCAAGATCAAACCCAGACCAATCAGCCCCAGCATTTT	CASSQDQTQTNQPQHF
.	TRBV30	15	TRBJ1-2	few	TGTGCCTGGAGTAGGCAGGACGGCCCTAACTATGGCTACACCTTC	CAWSRQDGPNYGYTF
.	TRBV18	13	TRBJ1-4	few	TGTGCCAGCTCACCAGGCGCGAATGAAAAACTGTTTTTT	CASSPGANEKLFF
.	TRBV11-2	16	TRBJ2-3	.	TGTGCCAGCAGCTTTGGGGAAGGCCTCTCCACAGATACGCAGTATTTT	CASSFGEGLSTDTQYF
TRBD2	TRBV28	14	TRBJ2-7	few	TGTGCCAGCAGTCCTAGCGGGTTAGAGTACGAGCAGTACTTC	CASSPSGLEYEQYF
TRBD1	TRBV6-5	15	TRBJ1-5	.	TGTGCCAGCAGCCCCTCGGGACAGACTTATCAGCCCCAGCATTTT	CASSPSGQTYQPQHF
.	TRBV4-1	15	TRBJ1-1	.	TGCGCCAGCAGCCAAGGTAGACACCCGAACACTGAAGCTTTCTTT	CASSQGRHPNTEAFF
.	TRBV30	14	TRBJ1-2	few	TGTGCCTGGAGGGAGGGACTGACTTACTATGGCTACACCTTC	CAWREGLTYYGYTF
.	TRBV4-3	13	TRBJ1-6	few	TGCGCCAGCAGCCAGGCCTACAATTCACCCCTCCACTTT	CASSQAYNSPLHF
.	TRBV5-1	16	TRBJ1-6	.	TGCGCCAGCGCCAAAGAAGCGGCCCTAGGGTCGTCACCCCTCCACTTT	CASAKEAALGSSPLHF
TRBD2	TRBV7-2	15	TRBJ2-5	.	TGTGCCAGCAGCTTTGGACTAGCTGGTGGGGAGACCCAGTACTTC	CASSFGLAGGETQYF
.	TRBV6-6	13	TRBJ2-7	.	TGTGCCAGCAGTGACGGGGGACCCTACGAGCAGTACTTC	CASSDGGPYEQYF
TRBD1	TRBV15	16	TRBJ2-1	.	TGTGCCACCAGCAGAGTCAGGACAGGGGGCTACAATGAGCAGTTCTTC	CATSRVRTGGYNEQFF
TRBD2	TRBV10-3	14	TRBJ2-7	few	TGTGCCATCAGTGAGAGCGGGGGGTCCTACGAGCAGTACTTC	CAISESGGSYEQYF
.	TRBV15	14	TRBJ2-5	.	TGTGCCACCAGCAGCCGGGACCTGGGAGAGACCCAGTACTTC	CATSSRDLGETQYF
TRBD2	TRBV29-1	14	TRBJ2-3	few	TGCAGCGTTGACGGGGGGTTCCCTAGCCGTACGCAGTATTTT	CSVDGGFPSRTQYF
.	TRBV14	13	TRBJ1-5	.	TGTGCCAGCAGCCAACAGGGGAATCAGCCCCAGCATTTT	CASSQQGNQPQHF
.	TRBV29-1	12	TRBJ1-2	.	TGCAGCGTTGAAGATTCTTGGTCTGGCTACACCTTC	CSVEDSWSGYTF
.	TRBV15	15	TRBJ2-7	.	TGTGCCACCAGCAGAGATCTAGCGGGGACAGGCGAGCAGTACTTC	CATSRDLAGTGEQYF
.	TRBV28	17	TRBJ1-1	.	TGTGCCAGCAGATCCCCTCGGGGGGAACGGGGACACACTGAAGCTTTCTTT	CASRSPRGERGHTEAFF
.	TRBV19	15	TRBJ2-7	.	TGTGCCAGTAGTACCGGACGGAGTCCACCCTACGAGCAGTACTTC	CASSTGRSPPYEQYF
.	TRBV30	13	TRBJ2-3	.	TGTGCCTGGAGTGCCCCCGGGGCGAGGACGCAGTATTTT	CAWSAPGARTQYF
.	TRBV28	17	TRBJ2-3	few	TGTGCCAGCAGTTTCTTAGGGCAGGGGCTACGCACAGATACGCAGTATTTT	CASSFLGQGLRTDTQYF
.	TRBV5-6	14	TRBJ2-7	.	TGTGCCAGCAGCTTCCGAGGGCAGGGGAACGAGCAGTACTTC	CASSFRGQGNEQYF
TRBD1	TRBV30	15	TRBJ1-1	.	TGTGCCTGGAGTGCTTCGACAGGGCTGGGCACTGAAGCTTTCTTT	CAWSASTGLGTEAFF
.	TRBV7-7	13	TRBJ2-5	.	TGTGCTAGCAGCTCCTCGGGTCAAGAGACCCAGTACTTC	CASSSSGQETQYF
.	TRBV30	12	TRBJ1-2	.	TGTGCCTGGACGGAGCCCGTGGGTGGCTACACCTTC	CAWTEPVGGYTF